This entry concerns a single T cell receptor (beta chain). Time point denoted: patch test 2, 6 weeks after DPC sensitization. Regarding treatment: therapeutic diphenylcyclopropenone sensitization with weekly scalp DPC. TCRdb reanalysed the RACE reads using MiXCR and keeps one entry per CDR3 protein. The sample has 80,000 to 100,000 distinct CDR3 sequences, around 9.3% seen once; the top ten hold 2% to 2.5%. The sample comes from a study of human T cells and chemical hapten exposure. Between the trimmed V and J ends, which lost 0 bases and 7 bases, there was a span of 7 bases. CDR1 and CDR2 (germline): SGDLS, YYNGEE. The CDR3 is 13 amino acids.

This clonotype was obtained from a woman in her forties with alopecia areata. Some clones in this sample may be carry-over from other donors' samples. V and J are TRBV9 and TRBJ2-2, with no clear D. The material was whole blood, obtained in connection with sensitization to the hapten diphenylcyclopropenone (DPC). The CDR3 region has the DNA TGTGCCAGCAGCGTAGTCGGTGTCGGGGAGCTGTTTTTT. This sequence encodes CASSVVGVGELFF.